Following are 17 T cell receptor beta chains from one sample sequenced in a study of T cell repertoires in cytomegalovirus infection. TCRdb used MiXCR to reprocess the reads, holding one entry per CDR3 protein. The profile covers 200,000 to 300,000 distinct CDR3 sequences, with roughly 10% appearing a single time and about 15% taken by the ten largest. The specimen sequenced was PBMCs. These receptors were collected from a human donor in good health (CMV status not recorded). Some clones in this sample may be carry-over from other donors' samples.

This clonotype was counted a few times. The gene calls are TRBV20-1 and TRBJ1-2; weak D call: TRBD1 (5 bases). Trimming removed 3 bases from V and 1 base from J, with 24 bases in between. Germline CDR1 is DFQATT and CDR2 is SNEGSKA (reference sequence). The CDR3 has 18 residues. The DNA of the CDR3 is TGCAGTGCTAGGGGTCCGCTGGAAGACAGAGGAAATAACTATGGCTACACCTTC. It codes for CSARGPLEDRGNNYGYTF.

There are many counts of this clonotype. The chain joins TRBV7-2 to TRBJ2-5; the match to TRBD2 covers 10 bases. The germline gives CDR1 SGHTA, CDR2 FQGNSA. The CDR3 consists of 15 residues. V shed 6 bases and J 2 bases; nucleotides not matched to a gene: 6. The CDR3 nucleotides are TGTGCCAGCAGGCGGGATAGCGGGAGGCAAGAGACCCAGTACTTC. Its translation: CASRRDSGRQETQYF.

This clonotype was found many times. The chain couples TRBV19 to TRBJ2-2; D not resolved. The CDR3 loop spans 13 amino acids. V was cut by 7 bases and J by 6 bases, with 12 bases left in between. CDR1 and CDR2 (germline): LNHDA, SQIVND (reference sequence). For the CDR3, the DNA is TGTGCCAGTACCGATCTGGCTCCCGGGGAGCTGTTTTTT. It yields the protein CASTDLAPGELFF.

This clonotype was detected ten times or more. The J gene is TRBJ2-3, the V gene TRBV6-1; D is uncertain. Trimming stripped 9 bases from V and 2 bases from J, with 9 bases between. The CDR3 runs to 12 residues. In germline, CDR1 is MNHNS, CDR2 SASEGT. In DNA form, the CDR3 reads TGTGCCAGACTGACCCACACAGATACGCAGTATTTT. Its translation: CARLTHTDTQYF.

This clonotype was detected only a few times. The chain carries TRBV20-1 and TRBJ1-5; D uncertain. Trimming stripped 2 bases from V and 4 bases from J, with 6 bases between. Per germline, CDR1 DFQATT and CDR2 SNEGSKA (reference sequence). The CDR3 runs 12 residues. The CDR3 DNA is TGCAGTGCTAGACGACAAAATCAGCCCCAGCATTTT. Protein: CSARRQNQPQHF.

This clonotype was seen repeatedly, ten times or more. The chain employs TRBV12-3 or TRBV12-4 and TRBJ1-1; no reliable D call. The V end lost 2 bases, the J end lost 4 bases, and 11 bases lay between the germline ends. CDR3 size: 14 residues. CDR3 sequence reads: CASSLIGGSTEAFF. The CDR3 DNA is TGTGCCAGCAGTTTAATTGGAGGGTCCACTGAAGCTTTCTTT.

This clonotype was seen at least ten times. This chain links TRBV7-2 with TRBJ2-3; TRBD2 matches at 13 bases. Germline V gives CDR1 SGHTA, CDR2 FQGNSA. V lost 4 bases, J lost 5 bases, and 12 bases stayed unmatched. The length of the CDR3 is 18 residues. The CDR3 protein is CASSSLRTSGSSIDTQYF. Written as DNA, the CDR3 is TGTGCCAGCAGCTCGCTACGGACTAGCGGGAGCTCGATAGATACGCAGTATTTT.

The chain joins TRBV12-3 or TRBV12-4 to TRBJ1-1; tentative D call: TRBD1 (6 bases). The V gene lost 6 bases and the J gene lost 6 bases, with 17 bases spanning the gap. This CDR3 has 14 amino acids. As DNA, the CDR3 is TGTGCCAGCAGCCCTACAACAGGGTTGGCTGAAGCTTTCTTT. It yields the protein CASSPTTGLAEAFF.

This clonotype was found many times. The chain recombines TRBV28 with TRBJ2-2, with D perhaps TRBD2 (6 bases). Looked up from germline, CDR1 is MDHEN and CDR2 is SYDVKM. The CDR3 extends over 15 amino acids. Between the trimmed V and J ends, which lost 5 bases and 4 bases, there was a span of 14 bases. CDR3 bases: TGTGCCAGCAGTCCCGACCAGCGGGTCACCGGGGAGCTGTTTTTT. It translates to CASSPDQRVTGELFF.

The chain is built from TRBV2 and TRBJ1-5, with 7 bases identical to TRBD1. The trim removed 7 bases at V and 5 bases at J, leaving 14 bases unmatched. The CDR3 has 16 amino acids. The germline CDR1 and CDR2 sequences are SNHLY and FYNNEI. Written as DNA, the CDR3 is TGTGCCAGCAAAAGGAATGTAATTCAGGGGGATCAGCCCCAGCATTTT. Protein product: CASKRNVIQGDQPQHF.

This clonotype was counted many times. The chain joins TRBV25-1 to TRBJ2-5; D gene ambiguous. Germline-derived CDR1 and CDR2 are MGHDK and SYGVNS. Trimming took off 7 bases at V and 2 bases at J, with 11 bases between the two ends. This CDR3 has 13 amino acids. The CDR3 sequence: CASKKAGQETQYF. CDR3 coding DNA: TGTGCCAGCAAGAAGGCAGGACAAGAGACCCAGTACTTC.

This clonotype was observed at least ten times. This chain connects TRBV7-2 to TRBJ1-1; no reliable D call. This CDR3 region has 13 residues. CDR1 and CDR2 from the germline V gene are SGHTA and FQGNSA. The V gene lost 2 bases and the J gene lost 5 bases, with 9 bases spanning the gap. The CDR3 DNA sequence: TGTGCCAGCAGCTTATTTGGTGGAACTGAAGCTTTCTTT. Translated, it gives CASSLFGGTEAFF.

The CDR3 sequence: CAWSDLQSNQPQHF. In nucleotides, the CDR3 is TGTGCCTGGAGTGACCTTCAAAGCAATCAGCCCCAGCATTTT. This chain joins TRBV30 and TRBJ1-5, with no clear D. Germline V gene sequence: CDR1 GTSNPN, CDR2 SVGIG (reference sequence). This CDR3 comprises 14 residues. Trimming removed 1 base at V and 1 base at J, with 8 bases between.

This clonotype was picked up many times. The chain recombines TRBV7-2 with TRBJ1-1; TRBD1 aligns across 9 bases. Trimming at V came to 5 bases and at J to 3 bases, leaving 1 base not matched to a gene. Germline-derived CDR1 and CDR2 are SGHTA and FQGNSA. The CDR3 contains 13 residues. CDR3 amino acids: CASSRTGDTEAFF. As DNA, the CDR3 is TGTGCCAGCAGCCGGACAGGGGACACTGAAGCTTTCTTT.

This clonotype appeared many times. The V call is TRBV28, the J call TRBJ1-3; D possibly corresponds to TRBD1 (6 bases). V was trimmed by 10 bases and J by 1 base, leaving 11 bases between them. Germline V CDR1 and CDR2: MDHEN, SYDVKM. The CDR3 has 13 residues. DNA for the CDR3: TGTGCCACGGACAGTGGGTCTGGAAACACCATATATTTT. As protein: CATDSGSGNTIYF.

V is TRBV6-2 or TRBV6-3 and J is TRBJ2-3; D possibly corresponds to TRBD1 (6 bases). V was clipped by 6 bases and J by 7 bases, with 17 bases between them. The CDR3 consists of 14 residues. The germline gives CDR1 MNHEY, CDR2 SVGEGT. The CDR3 DNA follows: TGTGCCAGCAGCCAAGGTATGGGGGCCTATACGCAGTATTTT. As protein: CASSQGMGAYTQYF.

This clonotype was recorded many times. V usage is TRBV7-2 and J usage is TRBJ2-5, with D unresolved. CDR3 length: 12 amino acids. V dropped 1 base and J dropped 5 bases, with 5 bases sitting between them. Germline V gives CDR1 SGHTA, CDR2 FQGNSA. CDR3 in DNA: TGTGCCAGCAGCTTAGTAAAGGAGACCCAGTACTTC. Its protein product is CASSLVKETQYF. The whole variable domain, remainder taken from reference TRBV7-2 and TRBJ2-5, is GAGVSQSPSNKVTEKGKDVELRCDPISGHTALYWYRQSLGQGLEFLIYFQGNSAPDKSGLPSDRFSAERTGGSVSTLTIQRTQQEDSAVYLCASSLVKETQYFGPGTRLLVL.